A selection of T cell receptor beta chains follows, all from one sample in a study of vaccination and CD4 T cells after COVID-19. TCRdb re-called the PCR reads with MiXCR, one entry per CDR3 protein. This sample has approximately 19,000 distinct CDR3 sequences, with over 40% found just once. The antigens these receptors bind are not known. Sequences were derived from CD4+ T cells from blood, cultured in vitro, sampled after SARS-CoV-2 vaccination. The source of these receptors is a human donor who had recovered from COVID-19. The CDR3 runs from the conserved cysteine through the conserved F or W. D genes are given only for firm matches. Clone size is given for some rows only: seen once, a few or many times, or a class if the clone is expanded.

v_call: TRBV10-1
j_call: TRBJ1-5
d_call: TRBD1
cdr3_length: 16
clone_size: NA
cdr3_nt: TGCGCCAGCAGCCCTTTCGGGACAGGGGACAATCAGCCCCAGCATTTT
cdr3_aa: CASSPFGTGDNQPQHF

v_call: TRBV11-3
j_call: TRBJ1-6
d_call: NA
cdr3_length: 15
clone_size: few
cdr3_nt: TGTGCCAGCAGGGGTTTGGGGAGGGATAATTCACCCCTCCACTTT
cdr3_aa: CASRGLGRDNSPLHF

v_call: TRBV20-1
j_call: TRBJ2-7
d_call: NA
cdr3_length: 11
clone_size: NA
cdr3_nt: TGCAGTGCCCCGGGGGTGAGGGAGCAGTACTTC
cdr3_aa: CSAPGVREQYF

v_call: TRBV6-1
j_call: TRBJ1-1
d_call: NA
cdr3_length: 14
clone_size: few
cdr3_nt: TGTGCCAGCAGTAGACAGACACCAAACACTGAAGCTTTCTTT
cdr3_aa: CASSRQTPNTEAFF

v_call: TRBV24-1
j_call: TRBJ2-5
d_call: NA
cdr3_length: 15
clone_size: few
cdr3_nt: TGTGCCACCAGTGACGCCCGGGGACATCGAGAGACCCAGTACTTC
cdr3_aa: CATSDARGHRETQYF

v_call: TRBV27
j_call: TRBJ2-7
d_call: TRBD1
cdr3_length: 16
clone_size: NA
cdr3_nt: TGTGCCAGCAGTCTGATTCCGGGACAGGGAAAGTACGAGCAGTACTTC
cdr3_aa: CASSLIPGQGKYEQYF

v_call: TRBV20-1
j_call: TRBJ2-3
d_call: NA
cdr3_length: 15
clone_size: NA
cdr3_nt: TGCAGTGCTAGAGATCCGAGCTCTAGCACAGATACGCAGTATTTT
cdr3_aa: CSARDPSSSTDTQYF

v_call: TRBV20-1
j_call: TRBJ2-5
d_call: TRBD2
cdr3_length: 15
clone_size: NA
cdr3_nt: TGCAGTGCTAGAATCGTTCTAGCGGTCCAAGAGACCCAGTACTTC
cdr3_aa: CSARIVLAVQETQYF

v_call: TRBV15
j_call: TRBJ2-1
d_call: TRBD2
cdr3_length: 17
clone_size: few
cdr3_nt: TGTGCCACCAGCAGAGATTATGGGGCGGGAGCCAACAATGAGCAGTTCTTC
cdr3_aa: CATSRDYGAGANNEQFF

v_call: TRBV6-5
j_call: TRBJ1-5
d_call: TRBD1
cdr3_length: 16
clone_size: NA
cdr3_nt: TGTGCCAGCAGTTTTTGGACAGGAGATAGCAATCAGCCCCAGCATTTT
cdr3_aa: CASSFWTGDSNQPQHF

v_call: TRBV7-2
j_call: TRBJ1-2
d_call: NA
cdr3_length: 15
clone_size: few
cdr3_nt: TGTGCCAGCAGCTTAGATCTGTGGGAGGACTATGGCTACACCTTC
cdr3_aa: CASSLDLWEDYGYTF

v_call: TRBV10-3
j_call: TRBJ2-1
d_call: NA
cdr3_length: 16
clone_size: NA
cdr3_nt: TGTGCCATCAGTGAGCCCTCGGGGCCACTATACAATGAGCAGTTCTTC
cdr3_aa: CAISEPSGPLYNEQFF

v_call: TRBV19
j_call: TRBJ2-3
d_call: TRBD2
cdr3_length: 15
clone_size: NA
cdr3_nt: TGTGCCAGTAGCCTAGCGGGGCAGGGCACAGATACGCAGTATTTT
cdr3_aa: CASSLAGQGTDTQYF

v_call: TRBV7-2
j_call: TRBJ1-2
d_call: NA
cdr3_length: 12
clone_size: NA
cdr3_nt: TGTGCCAGCACCAAGGACAGTTATGGCTACACCTTC
cdr3_aa: CASTKDSYGYTF

v_call: TRBV6-1
j_call: TRBJ2-7
d_call: NA
cdr3_length: 14
clone_size: NA
cdr3_nt: TGTGCCAGCAGGAACATAACAAGCCGTGTCGAGCAGTACTTC
cdr3_aa: CASRNITSRVEQYF

v_call: TRBV12-3/TRBV12-4
j_call: TRBJ2-5
d_call: NA
cdr3_length: 14
clone_size: once
cdr3_nt: TGTGCCAGCAGTTTGAGCGGGCTAGAAGAGACCCAGTACTTC
cdr3_aa: CASSLSGLEETQYF

v_call: TRBV6-1
j_call: TRBJ1-2
d_call: TRBD1
cdr3_length: 17
clone_size: NA
cdr3_nt: TGTGCCAGCAGAGACCACTCCGGGACAGGGGGCAACTATGGCTACACCTTC
cdr3_aa: CASRDHSGTGGNYGYTF

v_call: TRBV20-1
j_call: TRBJ1-6
d_call: NA
cdr3_length: 14
clone_size: NA
cdr3_nt: TGCAGTGCGCCCCAGGGGTTGGCATTTTCACCCCTCCACTTT
cdr3_aa: CSAPQGLAFSPLHF

v_call: TRBV20-1
j_call: TRBJ2-1
d_call: TRBD2
cdr3_length: 15
clone_size: NA
cdr3_nt: TGCAGTGCTTCTAGCGGGATTTCGTCCTACAATGAGCAGTTCTTC
cdr3_aa: CSASSGISSYNEQFF

v_call: TRBV5-1
j_call: TRBJ2-3
d_call: TRBD2
cdr3_length: 15
clone_size: NA
cdr3_nt: TGCGCCAGCAGCCCACCACTAGCGGGCACAGATACGCAGTATTTT
cdr3_aa: CASSPPLAGTDTQYF

v_call: TRBV6-1
j_call: TRBJ2-7
d_call: TRBD2
cdr3_length: 14
clone_size: NA
cdr3_nt: TGTGCCAGCAAAAAAAAGACTAGCGGGTACGAGCAGTACTTC
cdr3_aa: CASKKKTSGYEQYF

v_call: TRBV6-5
j_call: TRBJ2-5
d_call: NA
cdr3_length: 15
clone_size: NA
cdr3_nt: TGTGCCAGCAGTTACTCAATAGGGGGGAGAGAGACCCAGTACTTC
cdr3_aa: CASSYSIGGRETQYF

v_call: TRBV7-2
j_call: TRBJ2-7
d_call: TRBD2
cdr3_length: 17
clone_size: NA
cdr3_nt: TGTGCCAGCAGCTCCGGGACTAGCGGGAGGGCCCTATACGAGCAGTACTTC
cdr3_aa: CASSSGTSGRALYEQYF

v_call: TRBV28
j_call: TRBJ1-6
d_call: NA
cdr3_length: 13
clone_size: NA
cdr3_nt: TGTGCCAGCAGTTTACCAGGAAATTCACCCCTCCACTTT
cdr3_aa: CASSLPGNSPLHF

v_call: TRBV28
j_call: TRBJ2-2
d_call: NA
cdr3_length: 10
clone_size: few
cdr3_nt: TGTGCCAGTCGGCGCGGGGAGCTGTTTTTT
cdr3_aa: CASRRGELFF

v_call: TRBV20-1
j_call: TRBJ2-3
d_call: TRBD2
cdr3_length: 16
clone_size: few
cdr3_nt: TGCAGTGCTAGAGATCTACTAGCGGACCACACAGATACGCAGTATTTT
cdr3_aa: CSARDLLADHTDTQYF

v_call: TRBV2
j_call: TRBJ2-3
d_call: NA
cdr3_length: 14
clone_size: NA
cdr3_nt: TGTGCCAGCAGTGCCGGGACGCGCACAGATACGCAGTATTTT
cdr3_aa: CASSAGTRTDTQYF

v_call: TRBV27
j_call: TRBJ1-2
d_call: TRBD1
cdr3_length: 14
clone_size: few
cdr3_nt: TGTGCCAGCAGTTTATATGGGACAGGGTATGGCTACACCTTC
cdr3_aa: CASSLYGTGYGYTF

v_call: TRBV23-1
j_call: TRBJ2-3
d_call: NA
cdr3_length: 16
clone_size: NA
cdr3_nt: TGCGCCAGCAGTCCATCATTTGAGCTAGTCCCAGATACGCAGTATTTT
cdr3_aa: CASSPSFELVPDTQYF

v_call: TRBV6-2/TRBV6-3
j_call: TRBJ2-5
d_call: NA
cdr3_length: 13
clone_size: NA
cdr3_nt: TGTGCCAGCAACCACGGTTCCAAGGAGACCCAGTACTTC
cdr3_aa: CASNHGSKETQYF

v_call: TRBV20-1
j_call: TRBJ1-2
d_call: NA
cdr3_length: 13
clone_size: NA
cdr3_nt: TGCAGTCCGAAACCCGGGACTGGCTATGGCTACACCTTC
cdr3_aa: CSPKPGTGYGYTF

v_call: TRBV27
j_call: TRBJ2-7
d_call: TRBD1
cdr3_length: 15
clone_size: NA
cdr3_nt: TGTGCCAGCAGTTTAGTAGGGGGCTTCTCCTACGAGCAGTACTTC
cdr3_aa: CASSLVGGFSYEQYF

v_call: TRBV25-1
j_call: TRBJ1-2
d_call: TRBD1
cdr3_length: 16
clone_size: few
cdr3_nt: TGTGCCAGCAGTGACAGGCACGGGACAGGGGACCGTGGCTACACCTTC
cdr3_aa: CASSDRHGTGDRGYTF

v_call: TRBV6-2/TRBV6-3
j_call: TRBJ1-2
d_call: NA
cdr3_length: 16
clone_size: NA
cdr3_nt: TGTGCCAGCACCCGACCCGGGGTATGGAGGGACTATGGCTACACCTTC
cdr3_aa: CASTRPGVWRDYGYTF

v_call: TRBV6-1
j_call: TRBJ2-7
d_call: TRBD1
cdr3_length: 16
clone_size: NA
cdr3_nt: TGTGCCAGCAGCAGCTCCGGGACAGGGCCCTCCTACGAGCAGTACTTC
cdr3_aa: CASSSSGTGPSYEQYF

v_call: TRBV20-1
j_call: TRBJ1-1
d_call: NA
cdr3_length: 12
clone_size: NA
cdr3_nt: TGCAGTGCTAGGACCATGAACACTGAAGCTTTCTTT
cdr3_aa: CSARTMNTEAFF

v_call: TRBV9
j_call: TRBJ2-5
d_call: NA
cdr3_length: 15
clone_size: NA
cdr3_nt: TGTGCCAGCAGCGTCGATTTGGGGGCCGGGGAGACCCAGTACTTC
cdr3_aa: CASSVDLGAGETQYF

v_call: TRBV5-1
j_call: TRBJ1-2
d_call: NA
cdr3_length: 17
clone_size: NA
cdr3_nt: TGCGCCAGCAGCTTGGAGCGAGGGAGGGGGTCCAACTATGGCTACACCTTC
cdr3_aa: CASSLERGRGSNYGYTF